The sequence of this TCR beta chain was determined in a study of cytomegalovirus exposure and HLA in healthy donors. The PCR was carried out with 60 Vbeta primers and 13 Jbeta primers. This table comes from immunoSEQ multiplex PCR, and its TCRdb copy is limited to in-frame clones, with some not included. The sample lists approximately 100,000 clones, around 80% occurring once. Germline loops: CDR1 SGHNT, CDR2 YENEEA. The CDR3 extends over 12 amino acids. V was clipped by 3 bases and J by 5 bases, with 4 bases between them. V and J are TRBV11-3 and TRBJ2-2; D gene uncertain. This sequence was found in a middle-aged woman in good health and CMV-seronegative. The specimen sequenced was PBMCs. CDR3 coding DNA: TGTGCCAGCAGCTTTAAAACCGGGGAGCTGTTTTTT. Protein: CASSFKTGELFF.